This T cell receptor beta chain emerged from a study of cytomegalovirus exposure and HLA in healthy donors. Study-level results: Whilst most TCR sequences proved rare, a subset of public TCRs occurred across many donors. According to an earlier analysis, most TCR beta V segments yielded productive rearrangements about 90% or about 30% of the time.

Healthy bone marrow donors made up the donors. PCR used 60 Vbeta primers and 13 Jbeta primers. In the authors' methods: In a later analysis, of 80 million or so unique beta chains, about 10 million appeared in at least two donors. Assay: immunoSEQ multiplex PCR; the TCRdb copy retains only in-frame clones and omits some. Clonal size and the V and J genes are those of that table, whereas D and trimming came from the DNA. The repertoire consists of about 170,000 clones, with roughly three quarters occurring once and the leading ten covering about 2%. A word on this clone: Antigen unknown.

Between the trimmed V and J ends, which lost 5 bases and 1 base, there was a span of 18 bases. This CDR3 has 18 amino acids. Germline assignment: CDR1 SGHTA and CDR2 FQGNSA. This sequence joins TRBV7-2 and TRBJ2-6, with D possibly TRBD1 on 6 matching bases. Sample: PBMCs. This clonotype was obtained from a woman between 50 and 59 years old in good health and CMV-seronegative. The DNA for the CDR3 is TGTGCCAGCAGCGCGCCTCCTCTACAGGGATCTGGGGCCAACGTCCTGACTTTC. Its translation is CASSAPPLQGSGANVLTF.